This entry features one T cell receptor beta chain sequence. This clonotype was counted a few times. Its antigen has not been determined. Qualities for individual bases were not recorded, and no much larger clone is one base off. The data were obtained in a study of human T cells and chemical hapten exposure (dated by TCRdb to about 2021). Study-level background: For sensitization, 2% DPC in acetone was applied to a 2 cm by 2 cm area of upper inner arm skin. Throughout the study period of roughly 24 weeks, patients also received therapeutic DPC doses to the scalp every week. Patch testing was done on the upper back using Finn chambers containing 0.01% DPC, and results were scored after 6 days according to International Contact Dermatitis Research Group standards. The mostly female patient cohort included alopecia areata with under or over 50% scalp involvement, alopecia totalis and alopecia universalis. The libraries were sequenced as a pool, and the TCR yield per sample differed mostly because of small variations in library volumes within the pool. The study tracked peripheral blood TCR repertoire changes in vivo during primary and secondary sensitization to the hapten diphenylcyclopropenone (DPC) in alopecia patients. Blood was sampled from patients pre-sensitization (week 0) and at 2, 6 and about 24 weeks after DPC sensitization. Blood for TCR sequencing was provided by twenty-nine alopecia patients at one to four time points (pre-sensitization, 2, 6 and 24 weeks). For every blood RNA sample, sequencing covered both the TCR alpha and TCR beta chains. Overall study results and their limits: After repeated subsampling, changes were observed in the strength of the expansion versus patch-test correlation and in the threshold at which the correlation became significant. Because every patient had alopecia, a presumed autoimmune disease, the patients' immune response might differ from that of healthy individuals. Compared with pre-sensitization or healthy control sets, expanded TCRs formed significantly more large CDR3 similarity clusters, which is consistent with antigen-driven responses. A positive correlation was found between the number of PT1 expanded TCRs and patch test score, with significance reached at thresholds 8, 16 and 32 but not 4. DPC sensitization did not change the number of TCRs with a frequency above 1 in 1000, and there was no evidence of changes in global repertoire structure.

CDR3 length: 16 amino acids, cysteine to phenylalanine. Only the CDR3 DNA is retained, 48 bases long and in frame from the first base. V sheds 0 bases and J sheds 7 bases, leaving 19 bases between their ends. CDR1 LNHNV and CDR2 YYDKDF are derived from the germline V gene (reference sequence). Taken with the paper, the label for time point translates to: pre-sensitization, week 0. The treatment or condition label for this specimen denotes: therapeutic diphenylcyclopropenone sensitization with weekly scalp DPC. Total RNA was isolated from unfractionated whole blood collected in Tempus Blood RNA tubes. At each patch-test visit, blood was drawn before the patch test was applied. Eligible patients were aged 18 to 70, diagnosed with alopecia, deemed suitable for DPC therapy, and excluded if pregnant. Library prep was done by RACE. The listed sequencing device is NextSeq 500. During library preparation, unique molecular identifiers were attached to individual cDNA molecules so that TCRs could be counted in a quantitative, reproducible way. In the source study's methods: A median of approximately 96,000 TCRs per sample was observed, with a range of about 20,000 to 750,000. The Decombinator software suite was used to annotate V, J and CDR3 in the TCR reads. For PS versus PT1 abundance plots, all samples were subsampled to the same number of TCRs (28,000). Expanded TCRs were defined as absent before sensitization and observed at least eight times at the 2-week time point. TCRdb reworked the public reads: Q25 trimming with fastp, MiXCR clone assembly, productive beta chains retained. Entries that share a CDR3 protein sequence are merged under the most common genes and DNA. TCRdb assigned the V and J calls; the authors' analysis was not used. For this sample the table gives tens of thousands of distinct CDR3 sequences, of which about 12% were detected only once. The ten largest clones capture approximately 1.9% of the sample.

The rearranged segments are TRBV15 and TRBJ2-7, with a tentative D call of TRBD1 or TRBD2, each matching 5 bases. The sequence was obtained from a woman between 40 and 55 years old with alopecia areata. Some clones in this sample may be carry-over from other donors' samples. The source material was whole blood, sampled in connection with sensitization to the hapten diphenylcyclopropenone (DPC). The CDR3 reads as follows: CATSRDEGQGWYEQYF. The nucleotides are TGTGCCACCAGCAGAGATGAGGGGCAGGGTTGGTATGAGCAGTACTTC.